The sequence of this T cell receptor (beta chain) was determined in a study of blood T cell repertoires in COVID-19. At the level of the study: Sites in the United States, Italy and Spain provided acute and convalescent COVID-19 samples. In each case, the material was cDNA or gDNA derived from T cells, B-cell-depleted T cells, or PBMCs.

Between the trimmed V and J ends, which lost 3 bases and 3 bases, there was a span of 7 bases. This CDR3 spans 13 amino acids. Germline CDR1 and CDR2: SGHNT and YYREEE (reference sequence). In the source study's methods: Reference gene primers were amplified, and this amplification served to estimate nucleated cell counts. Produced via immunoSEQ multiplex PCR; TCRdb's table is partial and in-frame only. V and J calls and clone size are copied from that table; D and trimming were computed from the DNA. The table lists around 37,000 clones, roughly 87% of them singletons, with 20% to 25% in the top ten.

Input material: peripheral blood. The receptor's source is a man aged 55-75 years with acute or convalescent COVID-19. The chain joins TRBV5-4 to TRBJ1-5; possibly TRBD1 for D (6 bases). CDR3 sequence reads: CASSSGANQPQHF. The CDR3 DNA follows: TGTGCCAGCAGCTCAGGGGCCAATCAGCCCCAGCATTTT.